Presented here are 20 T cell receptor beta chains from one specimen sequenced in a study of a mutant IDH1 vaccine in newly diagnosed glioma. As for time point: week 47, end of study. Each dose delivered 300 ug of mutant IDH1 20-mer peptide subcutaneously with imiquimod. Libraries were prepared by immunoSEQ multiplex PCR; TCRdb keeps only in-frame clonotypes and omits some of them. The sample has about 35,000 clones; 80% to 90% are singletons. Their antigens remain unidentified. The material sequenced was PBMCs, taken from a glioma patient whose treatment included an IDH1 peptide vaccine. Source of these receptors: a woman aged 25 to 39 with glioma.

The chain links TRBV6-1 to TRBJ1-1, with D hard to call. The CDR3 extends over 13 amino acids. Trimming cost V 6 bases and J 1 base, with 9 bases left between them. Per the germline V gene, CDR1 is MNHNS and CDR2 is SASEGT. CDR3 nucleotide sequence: TGTGCCAGCAGGTCAGGCGCGAACACTGAAGCTTTCTTT. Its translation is CASRSGANTEAFF.

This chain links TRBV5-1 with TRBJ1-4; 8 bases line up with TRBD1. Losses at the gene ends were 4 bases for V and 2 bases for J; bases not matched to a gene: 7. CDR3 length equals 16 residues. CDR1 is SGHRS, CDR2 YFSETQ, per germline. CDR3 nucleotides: TGCGCCAGCAGCCCCCGGGACAGGTCCACTAATGAAAAACTGTTTTTT. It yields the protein CASSPRDRSTNEKLFF. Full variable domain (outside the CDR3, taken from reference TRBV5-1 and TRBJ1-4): KAGVTQTPRYLIKTRGQQVTLSCSPISGHRSVSWYQQTPGQGLQFLFEYFSETQRNKGNFPGRFSGRQFSNSRSEMNVSTLELGDSALYLCASSPRDRSTNEKLFFGSGTQLSVL.

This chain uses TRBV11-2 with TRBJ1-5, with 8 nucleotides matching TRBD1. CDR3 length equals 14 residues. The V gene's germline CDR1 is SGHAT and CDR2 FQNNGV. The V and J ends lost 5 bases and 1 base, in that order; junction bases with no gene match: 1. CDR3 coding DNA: TGTGCCAGCAGCGGACAGGGCAGCAATCAGCCCCAGCATTTT. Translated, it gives CASSGQGSNQPQHF.

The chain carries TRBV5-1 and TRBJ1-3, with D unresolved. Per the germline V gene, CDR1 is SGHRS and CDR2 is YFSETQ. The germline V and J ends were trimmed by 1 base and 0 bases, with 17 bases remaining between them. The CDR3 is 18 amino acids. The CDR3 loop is CASSLYGPLKSSGNTIYF. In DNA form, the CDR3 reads TGCGCCAGCAGCTTGTACGGACCCCTTAAGAGCTCTGGAAACACCATATATTTT.

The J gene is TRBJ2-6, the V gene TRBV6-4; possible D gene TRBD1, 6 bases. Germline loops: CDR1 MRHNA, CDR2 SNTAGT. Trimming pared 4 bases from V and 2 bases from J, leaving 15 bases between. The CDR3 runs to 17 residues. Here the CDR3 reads CASSGSFSGAGANVLTF. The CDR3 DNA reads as TGTGCCAGCAGTGGGTCCTTTTCAGGGGCTGGGGCCAACGTCCTGACTTTC.

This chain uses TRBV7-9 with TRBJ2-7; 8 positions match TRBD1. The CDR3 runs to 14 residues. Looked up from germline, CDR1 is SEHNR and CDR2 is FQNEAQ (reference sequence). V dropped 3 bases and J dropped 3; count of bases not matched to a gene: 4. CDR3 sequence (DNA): TGTGCCAGCAGCTTCCGGGACAGGATCTACGAGCAGTACTTC. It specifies CASSFRDRIYEQYF.

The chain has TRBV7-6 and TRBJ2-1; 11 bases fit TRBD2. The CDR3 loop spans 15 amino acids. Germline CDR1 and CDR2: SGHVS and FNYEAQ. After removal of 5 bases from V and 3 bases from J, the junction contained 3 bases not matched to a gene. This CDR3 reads CASSPSGGFYNEQFF. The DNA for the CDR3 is TGTGCCAGCAGCCCTAGCGGGGGGTTCTACAATGAGCAGTTCTTC.

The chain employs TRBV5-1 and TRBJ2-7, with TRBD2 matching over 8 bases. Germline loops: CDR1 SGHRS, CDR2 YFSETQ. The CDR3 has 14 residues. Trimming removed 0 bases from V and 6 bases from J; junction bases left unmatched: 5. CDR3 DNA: TGCGCCAGCAGCTTGGGCAGCGGGGGAAGCGAGCAGTACTTC. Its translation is CASSLGSGGSEQYF.

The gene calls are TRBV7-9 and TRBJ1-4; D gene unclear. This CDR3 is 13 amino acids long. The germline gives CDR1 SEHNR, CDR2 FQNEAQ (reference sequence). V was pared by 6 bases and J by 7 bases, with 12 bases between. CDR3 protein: CASRKGDGEKLFF. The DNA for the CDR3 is TGTGCCAGCAGAAAAGGTGATGGTGAAAAACTGTTTTTT.

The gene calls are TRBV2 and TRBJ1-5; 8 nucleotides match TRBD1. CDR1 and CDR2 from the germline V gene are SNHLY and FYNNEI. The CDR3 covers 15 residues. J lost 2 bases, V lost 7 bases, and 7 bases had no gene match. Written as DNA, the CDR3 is TGTGCCAGCACCTATTGGGGACAGGGCAATCAGCCCCAGCATTTT. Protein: CASTYWGQGNQPQHF.

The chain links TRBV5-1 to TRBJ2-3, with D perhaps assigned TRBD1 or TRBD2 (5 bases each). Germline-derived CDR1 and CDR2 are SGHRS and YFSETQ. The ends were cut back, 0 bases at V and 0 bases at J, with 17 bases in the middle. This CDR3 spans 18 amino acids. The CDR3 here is CASSLGDPYALSTDTQYF. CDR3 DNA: TGCGCCAGCAGCTTGGGGGACCCCTACGCTCTCAGCACAGATACGCAGTATTTT.

CDR3: CAWSIGVGGELFF. DNA of the CDR3: TGTGCCTGGAGCATCGGGGTGGGGGGGGAGCTGTTTTTT. The rearrangement uses TRBV30 and TRBJ2-2, with TRBD2 as a possible D gene (5 bases). With 3 bases removed from V and 8 bases from J, the gap between germline ends came to 13 bases. In germline, CDR1 is GTSNPN, CDR2 SVGIG (reference sequence). This CDR3 is 13 amino acids long.

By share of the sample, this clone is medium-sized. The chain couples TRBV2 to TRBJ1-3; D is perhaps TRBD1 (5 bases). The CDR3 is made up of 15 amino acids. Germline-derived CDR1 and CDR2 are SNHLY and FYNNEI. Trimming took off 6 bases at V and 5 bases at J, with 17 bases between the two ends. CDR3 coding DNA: TGTGCCAGCAGGATCGGACGGGGCGGTAGAAACACCATATATTTT. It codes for CASRIGRGGRNTIYF.

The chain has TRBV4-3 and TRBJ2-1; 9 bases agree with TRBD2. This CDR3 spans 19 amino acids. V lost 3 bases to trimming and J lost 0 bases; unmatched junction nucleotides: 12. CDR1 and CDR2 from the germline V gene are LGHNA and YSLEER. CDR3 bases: TGCGCCAGCAGCCAGGAGCTAGCGGGGTTCGAGCCCTCCTACAATGAGCAGTTCTTC. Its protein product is CASSQELAGFEPSYNEQFF.

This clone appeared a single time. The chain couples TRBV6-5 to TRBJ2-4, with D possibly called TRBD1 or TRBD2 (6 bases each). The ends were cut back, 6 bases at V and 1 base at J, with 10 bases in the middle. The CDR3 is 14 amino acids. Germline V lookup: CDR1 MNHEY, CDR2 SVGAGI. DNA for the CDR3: TGTGCCAGCAGCTTAGGGGGGGCCAAAAACATTCAGTACTTC. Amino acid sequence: CASSLGGAKNIQYF.

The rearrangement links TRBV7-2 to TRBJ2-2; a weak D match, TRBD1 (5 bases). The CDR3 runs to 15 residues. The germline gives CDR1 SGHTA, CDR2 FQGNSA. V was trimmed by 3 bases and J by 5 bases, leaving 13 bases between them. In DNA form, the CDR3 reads TGTGCCAGCAGCTTTCGGCAGGGCCAAACCGGGGAGCTGTTTTTT. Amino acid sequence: CASSFRQGQTGELFF.

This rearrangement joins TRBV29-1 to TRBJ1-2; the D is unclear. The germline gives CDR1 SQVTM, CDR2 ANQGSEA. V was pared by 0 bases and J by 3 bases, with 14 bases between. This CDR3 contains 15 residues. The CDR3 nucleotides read TGCAGCGTTGAAGATCGTGGGAGGGTTGACTATGGCTACACCTTC. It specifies CSVEDRGRVDYGYTF.

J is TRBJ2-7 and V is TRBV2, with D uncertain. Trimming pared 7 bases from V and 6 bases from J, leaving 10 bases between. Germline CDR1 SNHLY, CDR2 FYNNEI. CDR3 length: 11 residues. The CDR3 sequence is CASIVGPEQYF. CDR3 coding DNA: TGTGCCAGCATCGTAGGACCCGAGCAGTACTTC.

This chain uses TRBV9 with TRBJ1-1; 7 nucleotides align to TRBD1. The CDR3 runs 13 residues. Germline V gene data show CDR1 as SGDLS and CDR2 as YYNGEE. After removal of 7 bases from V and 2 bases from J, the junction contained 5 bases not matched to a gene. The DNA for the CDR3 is TGTGCCAGCGGAGGGGGCCAAAACACTGAAGCTTTCTTT. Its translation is CASGGGQNTEAFF.

DNA for the CDR3: TGCAGCGTTGATGTACTAGCGGCCTACAATGAGCAGTTCTTC. Translation gives CSVDVLAAYNEQFF. The chain has TRBV29-1 and TRBJ2-1; 8 nucleotides line up with TRBD2. The germline V gene has CDR1 SQVTM and CDR2 ANQGSEA. The J segment lost 2 bases and the V segment lost 3 bases, leaving 3 bases of the junction unmatched. This CDR3 spans 14 amino acids.